Described below is a single T cell receptor (beta chain) sequence and its context. Its matching antigen is unknown. These data belong to a study of shared clonotypes between healthy human individuals. Background on the study: For every donor, three CD4 naive, three CD4 memory, two CD8 naive and one CD8 memory plates were used.

Deep-level assay runs were performed. Repertoires were generated with immunoSEQ multiplex PCR, while TCRdb's copy carries only in-frame clones and drops some. The sample records about 800,000 clones, about 96% being singletons. Naive-designated CD8 cells lacked CD45RO, were positively enriched for CCR7, and omitted terminally differentiated effector memory CD45RA+ cells. Germline trimming cut 11 bases from V and 7 bases from J; bases unmatched to any gene: 16. The germline CDR1 and CDR2 sequences are SGHDN and FVKESK. The CDR3 has 16 amino acids. Study-wide results and limits: Naive subsets, compared against memory subsets, generally had larger estimated richness values. Sorted-subset sequencing, rarefaction showed, was incomplete despite large depth.

This receptor was obtained from a man aged 25 to 40 in good health. The chain links TRBV14 to TRBJ2-2; 10 nucleotides line up with TRBD1. Sequenced material: naive CD8+ T cells sorted from blood. CDR3 nucleotide sequence: TGTGCCGGCGGCAGGGGCCGGGACAGGGGCGGCGGGGAGCTGTTTTTT. This codes for CAGGRGRDRGGGELFF.